This T cell receptor (beta chain) was documented in a study of human T cells and chemical hapten exposure. Points on this clonotype: One junction end disagrees with the germline gene, perhaps due to a read error.

TCRdb used MiXCR to reprocess the RACE reads, holding one entry per CDR3 protein. The sample holds 350,000 or so distinct CDR3 sequences, roughly 6.9% seen once. Time point given: patch test 1, 2 weeks after DPC sensitization. The treatment: therapeutic diphenylcyclopropenone sensitization with weekly scalp DPC. Per germline, CDR1 LGHNA and CDR2 YNFKEQ. The CDR3 is made up of 16 amino acids. This sample comprised whole blood, obtained in connection with sensitization to the hapten diphenylcyclopropenone (DPC). The sequence came from a woman between 18 and 29 years old with alopecia areata. Some clones in this sample may be carry-over from other donors' samples. V is TRBV4-2 and J is TRBJ1-1; unclear D gene. This chain's CDR3 is CTSSQDTTAMNTEAFF. CDR3 sequence (DNA): TGTACCAGCAGCCAAGATACAACAGCTATGAACACTGAAGCTTTCTTT.